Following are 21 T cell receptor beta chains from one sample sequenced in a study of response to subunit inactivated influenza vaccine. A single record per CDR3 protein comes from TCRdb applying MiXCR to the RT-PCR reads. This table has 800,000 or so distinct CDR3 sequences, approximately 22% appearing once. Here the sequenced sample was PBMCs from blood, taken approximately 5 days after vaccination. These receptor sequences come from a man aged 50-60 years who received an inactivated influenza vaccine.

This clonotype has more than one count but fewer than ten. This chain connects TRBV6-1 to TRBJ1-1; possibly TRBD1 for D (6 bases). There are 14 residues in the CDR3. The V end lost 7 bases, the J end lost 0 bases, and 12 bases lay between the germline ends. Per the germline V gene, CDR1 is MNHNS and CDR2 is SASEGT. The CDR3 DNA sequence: TGTGCCAGCAACCCACAGGGAATGAACACTGAAGCTTTCTTT. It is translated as CASNPQGMNTEAFF.

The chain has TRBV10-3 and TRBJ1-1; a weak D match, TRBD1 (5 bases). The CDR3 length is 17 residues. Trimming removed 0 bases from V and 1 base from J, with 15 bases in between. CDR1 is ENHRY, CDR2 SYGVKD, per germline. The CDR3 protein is CAISESSGGISNTEAFF. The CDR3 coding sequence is TGTGCCATCAGTGAGTCGTCCGGGGGAATCTCGAACACTGAAGCTTTCTTT.

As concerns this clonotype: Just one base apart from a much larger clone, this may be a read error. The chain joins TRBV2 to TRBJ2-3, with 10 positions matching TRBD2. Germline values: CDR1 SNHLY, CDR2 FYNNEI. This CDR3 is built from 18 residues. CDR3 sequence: CAISSPGLAEKSTDTQYF. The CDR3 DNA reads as TGTGCCATCAGTTCTCCCGGACTAGCGGAAAAATCCACAGATACGCAGTATTTT.

CDR3 DNA: TGTGCCAGCAGCCGGACAGGGGGCTACACCGGGGAGCTGTTTTTT. This translates into CASSRTGGYTGELFF. The chain carries TRBV12-3 or TRBV12-4 and TRBJ2-2; 11 bases are shared with TRBD1. The length of the CDR3 is 15 residues. V shed 6 bases, J shed 3 bases, and the junction held 3 bases outside the gene matches.

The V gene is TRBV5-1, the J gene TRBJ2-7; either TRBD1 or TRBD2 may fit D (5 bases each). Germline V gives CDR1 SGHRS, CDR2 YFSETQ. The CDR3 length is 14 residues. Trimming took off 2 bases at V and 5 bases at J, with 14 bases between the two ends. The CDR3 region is CASSFVPGTHEQYF. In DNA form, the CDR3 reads TGCGCCAGCAGCTTTGTTCCGGGGACCCACGAGCAGTACTTC.

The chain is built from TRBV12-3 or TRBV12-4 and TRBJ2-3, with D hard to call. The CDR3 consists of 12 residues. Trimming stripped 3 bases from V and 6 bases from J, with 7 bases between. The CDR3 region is CASSFDGDTQYF. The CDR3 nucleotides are TGTGCCAGCAGTTTTGACGGGGATACGCAGTATTTT.

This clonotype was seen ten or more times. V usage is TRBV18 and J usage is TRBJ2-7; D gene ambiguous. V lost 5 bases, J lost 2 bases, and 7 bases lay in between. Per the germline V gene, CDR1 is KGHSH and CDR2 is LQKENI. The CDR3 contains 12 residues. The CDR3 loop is CASSSRAYEQYF. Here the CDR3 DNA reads TGTGCCAGCTCATCGAGAGCCTACGAGCAGTACTTC.

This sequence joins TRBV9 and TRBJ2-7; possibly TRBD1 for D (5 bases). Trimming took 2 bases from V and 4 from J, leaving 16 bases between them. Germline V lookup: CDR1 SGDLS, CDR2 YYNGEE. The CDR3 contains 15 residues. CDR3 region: CASSVGWETGYEQYF. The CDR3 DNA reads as TGTGCCAGCAGCGTGGGTTGGGAAACAGGTTACGAGCAGTACTTC.

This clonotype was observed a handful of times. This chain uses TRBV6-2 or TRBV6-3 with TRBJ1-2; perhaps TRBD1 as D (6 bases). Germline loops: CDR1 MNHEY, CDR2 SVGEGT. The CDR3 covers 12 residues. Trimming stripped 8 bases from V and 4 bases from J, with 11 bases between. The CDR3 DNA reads TGTGCCAGCGAGGGACAAGTCTATGGCTACACCTTC. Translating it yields CASEGQVYGYTF.

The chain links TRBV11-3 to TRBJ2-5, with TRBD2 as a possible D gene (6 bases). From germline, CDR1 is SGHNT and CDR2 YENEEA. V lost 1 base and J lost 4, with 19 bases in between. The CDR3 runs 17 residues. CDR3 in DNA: TGTGCCAGCAGCTTAGGACTAGGGAGCTTTTCAGGAGAGACCCAGTACTTC. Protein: CASSLGLGSFSGETQYF.

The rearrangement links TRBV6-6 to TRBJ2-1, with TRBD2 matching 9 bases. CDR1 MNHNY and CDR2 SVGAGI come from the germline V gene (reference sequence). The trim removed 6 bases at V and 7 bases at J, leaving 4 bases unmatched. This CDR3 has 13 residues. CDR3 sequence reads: CASRSGGPNEQFF. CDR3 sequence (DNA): TGTGCCAGCAGAAGCGGGGGGCCGAATGAGCAGTTCTTC.

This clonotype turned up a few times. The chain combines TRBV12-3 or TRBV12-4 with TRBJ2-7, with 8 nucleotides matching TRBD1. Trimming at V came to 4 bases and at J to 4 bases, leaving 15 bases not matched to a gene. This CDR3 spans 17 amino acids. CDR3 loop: CASSWGRGRLIGYEQYF. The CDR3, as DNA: TGTGCCAGCAGTTGGGGCAGGGGGCGCCTTATAGGGTACGAGCAGTACTTC.

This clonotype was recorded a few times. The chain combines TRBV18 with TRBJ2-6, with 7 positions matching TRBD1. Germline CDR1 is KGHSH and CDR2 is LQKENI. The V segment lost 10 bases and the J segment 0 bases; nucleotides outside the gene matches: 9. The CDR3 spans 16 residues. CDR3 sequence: CATDRATPSGANVLTF. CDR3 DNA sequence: TGTGCCACCGACAGGGCAACTCCCTCTGGGGCCAACGTCCTGACTTTC.

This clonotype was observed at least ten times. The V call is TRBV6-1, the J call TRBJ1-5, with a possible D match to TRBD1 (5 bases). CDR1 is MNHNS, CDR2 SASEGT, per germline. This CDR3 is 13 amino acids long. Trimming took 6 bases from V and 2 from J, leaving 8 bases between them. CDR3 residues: CASRETGNQPQHF. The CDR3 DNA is TGTGCCAGCAGGGAGACAGGCAATCAGCCCCAGCATTTT.

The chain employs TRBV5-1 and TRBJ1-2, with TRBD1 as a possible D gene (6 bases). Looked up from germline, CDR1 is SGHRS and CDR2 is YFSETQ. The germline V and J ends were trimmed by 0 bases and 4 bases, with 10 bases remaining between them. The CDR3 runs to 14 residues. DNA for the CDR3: TGCGCCAGCAGCTTGGATACAGGGATCTATGGCTACACCTTC. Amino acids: CASSLDTGIYGYTF.

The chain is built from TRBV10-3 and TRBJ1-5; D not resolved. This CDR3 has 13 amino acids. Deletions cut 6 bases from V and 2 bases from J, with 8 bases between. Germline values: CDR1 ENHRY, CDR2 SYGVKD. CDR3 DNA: TGTGCCATCAGGAATGGGGGCAATCAGCCCCAGCATTTT. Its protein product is CAIRNGGNQPQHF.

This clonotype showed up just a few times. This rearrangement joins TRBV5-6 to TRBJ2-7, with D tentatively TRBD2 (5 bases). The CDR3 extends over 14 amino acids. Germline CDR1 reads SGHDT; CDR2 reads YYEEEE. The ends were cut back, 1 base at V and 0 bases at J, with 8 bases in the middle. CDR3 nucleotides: TGTGCCAGCAGCTTGAGCGGAATCTCCTACGAGCAGTACTTC. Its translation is CASSLSGISYEQYF. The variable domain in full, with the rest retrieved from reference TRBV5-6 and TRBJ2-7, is DAGVTQSPTHLIKTRGQQVTLRCSPKSGHDTVSWYQQALGQGPQFIFQYYEEEERQRGNFPDRFSGHQFPNYSSELNVNALLLGDSALYLCASSLSGISYEQYFGPGTRLTVT.

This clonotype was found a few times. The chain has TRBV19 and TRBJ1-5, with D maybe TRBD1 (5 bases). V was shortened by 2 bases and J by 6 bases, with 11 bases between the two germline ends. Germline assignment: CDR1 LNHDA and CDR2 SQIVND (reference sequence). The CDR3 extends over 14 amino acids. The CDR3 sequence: CASSIIGVAQPQHF. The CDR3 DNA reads TGTGCCAGTAGTATAATAGGGGTGGCTCAGCCCCAGCATTTT.

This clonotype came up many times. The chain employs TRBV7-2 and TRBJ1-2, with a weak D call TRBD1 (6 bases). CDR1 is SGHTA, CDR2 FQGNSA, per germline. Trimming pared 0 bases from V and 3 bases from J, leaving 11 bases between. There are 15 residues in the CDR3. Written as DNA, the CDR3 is TGTGCCAGCAGCTTAGCGCTAGGGGGGGACTATGGCTACACCTTC. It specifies CASSLALGGDYGYTF.

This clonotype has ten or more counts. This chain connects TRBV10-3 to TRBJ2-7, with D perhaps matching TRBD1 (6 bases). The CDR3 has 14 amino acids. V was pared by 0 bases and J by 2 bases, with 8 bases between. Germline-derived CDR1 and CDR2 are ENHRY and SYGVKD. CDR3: CAISESRDTYEQYF. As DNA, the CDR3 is TGTGCCATCAGTGAGTCGAGGGACACCTACGAGCAGTACTTC.

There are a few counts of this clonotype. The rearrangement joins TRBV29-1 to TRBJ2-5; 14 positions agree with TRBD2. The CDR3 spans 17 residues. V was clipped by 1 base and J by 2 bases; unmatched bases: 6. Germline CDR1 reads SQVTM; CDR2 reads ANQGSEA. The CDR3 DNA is TGCAGCGTTGAAGTTGGACTAGCGGGGGGCATACAAGAGACCCAGTACTTC. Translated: CSVEVGLAGGIQETQYF.